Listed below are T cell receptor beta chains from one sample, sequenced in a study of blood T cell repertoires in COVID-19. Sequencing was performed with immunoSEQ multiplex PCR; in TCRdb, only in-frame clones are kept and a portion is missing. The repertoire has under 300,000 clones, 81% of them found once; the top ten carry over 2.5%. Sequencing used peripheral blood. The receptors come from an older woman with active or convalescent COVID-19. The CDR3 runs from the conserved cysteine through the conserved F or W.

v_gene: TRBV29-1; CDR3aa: CSVDGLRDSLNYGYTF
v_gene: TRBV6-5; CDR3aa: CASSPGFEPEAFF
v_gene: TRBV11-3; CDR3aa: CASSLGVGGETQYF
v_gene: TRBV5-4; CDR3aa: CASSLDGSYEQYF
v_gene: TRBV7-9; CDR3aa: CASSLGGTIFDYEQYF
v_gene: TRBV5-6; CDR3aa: CASSKGQGAIQPQHF
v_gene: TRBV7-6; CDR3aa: CASSLARQDVGTEAFF
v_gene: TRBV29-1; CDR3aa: CSVPWTSPDTQYF
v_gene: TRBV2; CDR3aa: CASSEVGSNQPQHF
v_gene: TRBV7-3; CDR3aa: CASSPQGNSPLHF
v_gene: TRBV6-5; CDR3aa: CASGGHPGPQHF
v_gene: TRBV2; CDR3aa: CASGDRLRYGYTF
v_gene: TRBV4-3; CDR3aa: CASSQEARAQTF
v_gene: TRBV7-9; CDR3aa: CASSNGQGYEQYF
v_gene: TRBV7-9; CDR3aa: CASSLYQKETQYF
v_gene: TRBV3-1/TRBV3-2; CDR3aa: CASSRPTGESSEQYF
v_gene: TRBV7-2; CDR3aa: CASMRGPSYYNEQFF
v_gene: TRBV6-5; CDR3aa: CASTIEPHSNQPQHF
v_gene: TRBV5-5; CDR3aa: CASSLGSTGNTIYF
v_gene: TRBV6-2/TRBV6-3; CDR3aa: CASSYLRQDGGELFF
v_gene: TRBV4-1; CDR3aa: CASSQGGRGDTDTQYF
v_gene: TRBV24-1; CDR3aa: CATGDSNYGYTF
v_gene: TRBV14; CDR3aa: CASSLPLGQTEAFF
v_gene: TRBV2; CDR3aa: CASQISTNEKLFF
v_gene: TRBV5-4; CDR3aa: CASRPSSQGEQYF
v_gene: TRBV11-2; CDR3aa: CASSLVRVPSAQETQYF
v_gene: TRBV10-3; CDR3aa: CAIGAGARDTEAFF
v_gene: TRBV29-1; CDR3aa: CSVRAGGITGELFF
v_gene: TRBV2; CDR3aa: CASTKRTGEHEKLFF
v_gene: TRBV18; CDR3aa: CASSPGTSGNTGELFF
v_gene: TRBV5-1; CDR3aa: CASSLAGTRVHEQFF
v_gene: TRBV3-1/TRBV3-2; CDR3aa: CASSSRGETQYF
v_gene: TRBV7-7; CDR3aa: CASSPGRGIRGSEQYF
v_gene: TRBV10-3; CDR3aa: CAITIPRQGNQPQHF
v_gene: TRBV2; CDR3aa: CASRVGGSNEKLFF
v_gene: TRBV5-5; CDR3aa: CASSFSQLVGQPQHF
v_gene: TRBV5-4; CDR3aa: CASSYQGHFYGYTF
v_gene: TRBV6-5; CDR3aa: CASRTGDREYEKLFF
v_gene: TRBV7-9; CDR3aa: CASSLGGTGVETQYF
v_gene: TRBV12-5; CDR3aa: CASGLGLAWDTQYF
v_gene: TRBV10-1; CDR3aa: CASSIQGRNSPLHF
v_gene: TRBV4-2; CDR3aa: CASSQERDTEAFF
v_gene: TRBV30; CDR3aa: CAWSPRFDAYNSPLHF
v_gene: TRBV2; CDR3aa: CASSGREAFF
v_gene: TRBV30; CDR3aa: CAWKQGGNEQFF
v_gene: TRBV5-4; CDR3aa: CASSLKGGGPYYTQYF
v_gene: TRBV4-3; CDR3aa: CASSQDSGHPLFF
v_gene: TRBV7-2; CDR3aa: CASSFRGPNEKLFF
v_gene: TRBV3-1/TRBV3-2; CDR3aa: CASSRDSSYEQYF
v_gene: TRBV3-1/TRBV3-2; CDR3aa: CASHPGFGGSSYNEQFF
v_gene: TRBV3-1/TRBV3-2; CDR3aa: CASSQPGSYTQYF
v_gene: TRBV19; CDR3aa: CASSIGGSGGLTLTGELFF
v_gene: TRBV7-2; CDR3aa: CASSFASSLTDTQYF
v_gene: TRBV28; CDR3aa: CASSSLDRAVDEQFF
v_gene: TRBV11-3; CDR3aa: CASSKGAGPNEKLFF
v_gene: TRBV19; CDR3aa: CASSITGDIGWNTEAFF
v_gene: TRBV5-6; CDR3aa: CASSFSTGVNTEAFF